Listed below are T cell receptor beta chains from one sample, sequenced in a study of graft-versus-host responses after intestinal transplantation. Their antigens remain unidentified. TCRdb's table, derived via immunoSEQ multiplex PCR, lists solely in-frame clones and lacks some. The table lists around 110,000 clones, 75% to 95% of them singletons. The sample consisted of unstimulated CD4+ T cells sorted from spleen or lymph node cells, taken before intestinal transplant. The receptor source for this set is a human donor who received an intestinal transplant. CDR3s include the opening cysteine and the closing phenylalanine or tryptophan. The D gene is left open where the match is weak. Not all rows give a size; the values are once, few, many and, for expanded clones, a class.

D gene: NA; J gene: TRBJ2-7; clone size: NA; V gene: TRBV6-5; CDR3 DNA: TGTGCCAGCAGTTACTCGCAGGGGTTCTACGAGCAGTACTTC; CDR3 protein: CASSYSQGFYEQYF
D gene: NA; J gene: TRBJ1-3; clone size: NA; V gene: TRBV27; CDR3 DNA: TGTGCCAGCAGTTCAAGAGGCATTAAAGGAAACACCATATATTTT; CDR3 protein: CASSSRGIKGNTIYF
D gene: TRBD1; J gene: TRBJ1-2; clone size: NA; V gene: TRBV6-6; CDR3 DNA: TGTGCCAGCACCCCCAGGACAGGGGCCTATGGCTACACCTTC; CDR3 protein: CASTPRTGAYGYTF
D gene: NA; J gene: TRBJ1-1; clone size: once; V gene: TRBV5-4; CDR3 DNA: TGTGCCAGCAGCTTAGAGCCCGGACAGCCGAACACTGAAGCTTTCTTT; CDR3 protein: CASSLEPGQPNTEAFF
D gene: TRBD1; J gene: TRBJ2-3; clone size: once; V gene: TRBV29-1; CDR3 DNA: TGCAGCGTCGCGGACACCGGGACAGGGGTCGATACGCAGTATTTT; CDR3 protein: CSVADTGTGVDTQYF
D gene: TRBD1; J gene: TRBJ1-2; clone size: once; V gene: TRBV30; CDR3 DNA: TGTGCCTGGACACAGGGGGCGGATCGTGGCTACACCTTC; CDR3 protein: CAWTQGADRGYTF
D gene: NA; J gene: TRBJ1-4; clone size: NA; V gene: TRBV20-1; CDR3 DNA: TGCAGTGCTAGGGCTTGGGAAAAACTGTTTTTT; CDR3 protein: CSARAWEKLFF
D gene: NA; J gene: TRBJ2-3; clone size: NA; V gene: TRBV18; CDR3 DNA: TGTGCCAGCTCACCAATCAGGACAGATACGCAGTATTTT; CDR3 protein: CASSPIRTDTQYF
D gene: NA; J gene: TRBJ1-2; clone size: NA; V gene: TRBV5-4; CDR3 DNA: TGTGCCAGCAGCTTGGCAGGGCTTAACTATGGCTACACCTTC; CDR3 protein: CASSLAGLNYGYTF
D gene: TRBD1; J gene: TRBJ1-2; clone size: NA; V gene: TRBV6-1; CDR3 DNA: TGTGCCAGCAGGGACAGGGGGATCTATGGCTACACCTTC; CDR3 protein: CASRDRGIYGYTF
D gene: NA; J gene: TRBJ2-2; clone size: NA; V gene: TRBV6-5; CDR3 DNA: TGTGCCAGCAGCGCCAGAGGAGCCGGGGAGCTGTTTTTT; CDR3 protein: CASSARGAGELFF
D gene: NA; J gene: TRBJ2-2; clone size: NA; V gene: TRBV12-5; CDR3 DNA: TGTGCTAGTGGTTTGGTCTACCATCTGCACAGGGAAACCGGGGAGCTGTTTTTT; CDR3 protein: CASGLVYHLHRETGELFF
D gene: TRBD1; J gene: TRBJ2-5; clone size: NA; V gene: TRBV7-6; CDR3 DNA: TGTGCCAGCAGCTTTATTGTGACAGGGGAGAGAGAGACCCAGTACTTC; CDR3 protein: CASSFIVTGERETQYF
D gene: TRBD1; J gene: TRBJ1-2; clone size: NA; V gene: TRBV7-2; CDR3 DNA: TGTGCCAGCAGCATCGACAGGGGGCGCGGTGGCTACACCTTC; CDR3 protein: CASSIDRGRGGYTF
D gene: NA; J gene: TRBJ1-3; clone size: NA; V gene: TRBV29-1; CDR3 DNA: TGCAGCGTTGCAAGGGGTGGAAACACCATATATTTT; CDR3 protein: CSVARGGNTIYF